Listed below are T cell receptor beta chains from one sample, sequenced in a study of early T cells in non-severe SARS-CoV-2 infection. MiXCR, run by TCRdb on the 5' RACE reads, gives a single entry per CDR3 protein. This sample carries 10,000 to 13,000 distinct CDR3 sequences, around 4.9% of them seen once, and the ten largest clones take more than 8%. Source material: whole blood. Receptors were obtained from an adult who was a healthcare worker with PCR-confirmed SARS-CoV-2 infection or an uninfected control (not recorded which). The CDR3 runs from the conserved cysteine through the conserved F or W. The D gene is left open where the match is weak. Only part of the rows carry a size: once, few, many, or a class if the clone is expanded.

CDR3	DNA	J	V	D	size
CASSLATGGYEQYF	TGTGCCAGCAGCTTAGCCACAGGGGGCTACGAGCAGTACTTC	TRBJ2-7	TRBV7-8	TRBD1	many
CASSQQTSGGYTDTQYF	TGTGCCAGCAGCCAACAAACTAGCGGGGGGTATACAGATACGCAGTATTTT	TRBJ2-3	TRBV4-2	TRBD2	many
CASSEDIISTDTQYF	TGTGCCAGCAGTGAAGACATAATCAGCACAGATACGCAGTATTTT	TRBJ2-3	TRBV6-1	.	many
CASSEASPGSSYEQYF	TGTGCCAGCAGTGAAGCGTCGCCTGGAAGCTCCTACGAGCAGTACTTC	TRBJ2-7	TRBV6-1	.	many
CASRIDWTEAFF	TGTGCCAGCAGAATAGACTGGACTGAAGCTTTCTTT	TRBJ1-1	TRBV7-9	.	.
CSAQRGGTDTQYF	TGCAGTGCTCAGCGGGGGGGCACAGATACGCAGTATTTT	TRBJ2-3	TRBV20-1	TRBD2	few
CASSLSGELFF	TGTGCCAGCAGTTTGTCCGGGGAGCTGTTTTTT	TRBJ2-2	TRBV12-3/TRBV12-4	.	many
CASSQVAGTGNTIYF	TGCGCCAGCAGCCAAGTTGCCGGGACAGGAAACACCATATATTTT	TRBJ1-3	TRBV4-3	.	many
CSAGDVSTDTQYF	TGCAGTGCTGGCGACGTGAGCACAGATACGCAGTATTTT	TRBJ2-3	TRBV20-1	.	medium-sized
CASSSAGLATLF	TGTGCCAGTAGTAGCGCAGGGCTAGCGACGCTCTTC	TRBJ2-7	TRBV19	.	many
CASSISLRQYF	TGTGCCAGTAGTATATCACTTCGGCAGTATTTT	TRBJ2-3	TRBV19	.	.
CSAQGGGQVDWEQFF	TGCAGTGCCCAGGGGGGGGGACAGGTCGATTGGGAGCAGTTCTTC	TRBJ2-1	TRBV20-1	.	many
CASSLNRNTEAFF	TGTGCCAGCAGCCTAAACAGAAACACTGAAGCTTTCTTT	TRBJ1-1	TRBV7-2	.	medium-sized
CASSHEGNSPLHF	TGTGCCAGCAGCCATGAGGGGAATTCACCCCTCCACTTT	TRBJ1-6	TRBV7-8	.	medium-sized
CASSSWTVHEQYF	TGTGCCAGCAGCTCCTGGACAGTCCACGAGCAGTACTTC	TRBJ2-7	TRBV7-2	.	few
CASSAGLAGGNVETQYF	TGTGCCAGCAGCGCAGGACTAGCGGGGGGCAATGTTGAGACCCAGTACTTC	TRBJ2-5	TRBV7-2	TRBD2	medium-sized
CASSLGMWTSEMVPAGELFF	TGTGCCAGCAGTTTGGGGATGTGGACTAGCGAAATGGTCCCCGCCGGGGAGCTGTTTTTT	TRBJ2-2	TRBV27	TRBD2	many
CASSLVTTSGGPSTDTQYF	TGCGCCAGCAGCTTGGTCACCACTAGCGGGGGCCCTAGCACAGATACGCAGTATTTT	TRBJ2-3	TRBV5-1	TRBD2	few
CSTQPSNTEAFF	TGCAGTACACAGCCTTCGAACACTGAAGCTTTCTTT	TRBJ1-1	TRBV20-1	.	medium-sized
CASSKDRGSQETQYF	TGTGCCAGCAGTAAAGACAGGGGGTCACAAGAGACCCAGTACTTC	TRBJ2-5	TRBV2	TRBD1	many
CASGYTHEQYF	TGTGCCAGCGGATACACTCACGAGCAGTACTTC	TRBJ2-7	TRBV5-5	.	many
CASSPTGQGSYTF	TGCGCCAGCAGCCCAACTGGACAGGGGAGCTACACCTTC	TRBJ1-2	TRBV5-1	TRBD1	many